Detailed here is one T cell receptor (beta chain). Its antigen is not known. This record comes from a study of cytomegalovirus exposure and HLA in healthy donors. General study points: Whilst most TCR sequences proved rare, a subset of public TCRs occurred across many donors. It was approximately 150 TCR beta chains that were listed as cytomegalovirus-associated. Reports indicated that the classifier achieved high specificity and sensitivity in diagnosing cytomegalovirus status.

The protocol was immunoSEQ multiplex PCR, while the TCRdb copy is restricted to in-frame clones and leaves out a portion. Among over 120,000 clones listed, 70% to 90% were seen once. V was shortened by 5 bases and J by 2 bases, with 7 bases between the two germline ends. The CDR3 spans 12 residues. In germline, CDR1 is SGHTA, CDR2 FQGNSA. The receptor was isolated from a woman aged 30 to 39 in good health and CMV-seropositive. The sample comprised PBMCs. The V call is TRBV7-2, the J call TRBJ2-7; D is possibly TRBD2 (5 bases). The CDR3 DNA follows: TGTGCCAGCAGCGACTACGCCTACGAGCAGTACTTC. Protein sequence: CASSDYAYEQYF.